The source of this T cell receptor (beta chain) is a study of shared clonotypes between healthy human individuals. Study information: The cohort had two women and a few men, ages 18 to 49.

Concerning this clone itself: This CDR3 is also generated by other DNA sequences in the sample.

Per the authors' pipeline: In the immunoSEQ data, sequences were junction-only and lacked quality scores, so filtering differed. The table came from immunoSEQ multiplex PCR; TCRdb's copy has only in-frame clones and leaves some out. The V and J calls and clone size come from that table; D and trimming were worked out from the DNA. The sample comprises some 2 million clones, about 95% of which are singletons, and around 1.1% rests with the top ten. Naive CD8 cells comprised CD45RO-negative, CCR7-positively selected cells, excluding terminally differentiated effector memory CD45RA+ cells. The CDR3 totals 14 residues. Germline V CDR1 and CDR2: SGHVS, FQNEAQ. The J segment lost 3 bases and the V segment lost 4 bases, leaving 5 bases of the junction unmatched.

J is TRBJ2-7 and V is TRBV7-8; 8 bases agree with TRBD1. Sample: naive CD8+ T cells sorted from blood. The receptor was isolated from a man aged 18 to 29 in good health. CDR3 nucleotide sequence: TGTGCCAGCAGCTCCACAGGGGGAAGCTACGAGCAGTACTTC. Translation: CASSSTGGSYEQYF. Based on the CDR3 plus reference TRBV7-8 and TRBJ2-7, the full variable domain is GAGVSQSPRYKVAKRGQDVALRCDPISGHVSLFWYQQALGQGPEFLTYFQNEAQLDKSGLPSDRFFAERPEGSVSTLKIQRTQQEDSAVYLCASSSTGGSYEQYFGPGTRLTVT.